This TCR beta chain was observed in a study of cytomegalovirus exposure and HLA in healthy donors. Study outcomes and limitations: The study flagged 150 to 200 TCR beta chains as cytomegalovirus-associated. Among CMV-associated TCR beta chains, most appeared HLA-restricted in a later analysis.

Of note for this clone: No antigen is known for it.

Donors consisted of healthy bone marrow donors. The donors, nominally healthy at sampling, likely had unrecorded immune exposures. This PCR relied on a set of 60 Vbeta primers and 13 Jbeta primers. Here immunoSEQ multiplex PCR was the method, and the copy in TCRdb shows in-frame clones only, minus some. This repertoire shows about 100,000 clones, about 79% found once; its top ten account for approximately 3.7%. The V gene lost 6 bases and the J gene lost 6 bases, with 14 bases spanning the gap. The CDR3 spans 13 residues. The germline V gene has CDR1 MNHEY and CDR2 SVGAGI. V gene TRBV6-5 combines with J gene TRBJ1-2, with D perhaps matching TRBD1 (5 bases). Sequencing was carried out using PBMCs. The sequence was obtained from a female donor in good health and CMV-seropositive. The CDR3 reads CASRRDRVDGYTF. For the CDR3, the DNA is TGTGCCAGCAGGCGGGACCGCGTGGATGGCTACACCTTC.